This T cell receptor beta chain is from a study of T cell clonotyping in hematopoietic cell transplantation. Broader study findings: After transplant, recipient diversity fell while pathologically expanded clonotypes grew through day 180. CD4 and CD8 repertoire contributions could not be separated without sorting. Graft donor and pretransplant recipient Inverse Simpson Index values predicted broader posttransplant TCR diversity.

Turning to this clone: What it recognizes is unknown.

This table comes from immunoSEQ multiplex PCR, and its TCRdb copy is limited to in-frame clones, with some not included. The sample holds 9,100 or so clones, 85% to 90% seen once. Sequences were derived from peripheral blood mononuclear cells, sampled at the time of graft-versus-host disease after allogeneic stem cell transplant. The TCR sequence derives from a male patient aged 60 to 75 who had an allogeneic stem cell transplant from a related donor, so the T cells may come from the graft donor. Some clones in this sample may be carry-over from other donors' samples.

DNA for the CDR3: TGCGCCAGCAGCTTGCAAGCAGGGGCCGCCTACGAGCAGTACTTC. It specifies CASSLQAGAAYEQYF. J is TRBJ2-7 and V is TRBV5-1, with a tentative D call TRBD1 (6 bases). V lost 1 base and J 2 bases, leaving 13 bases between the germline ends. The germline CDR1 and CDR2 sequences are SGHRS and YFSETQ. CDR3 size: 15 residues. The full variable domain, in which reference TRBV5-1 and TRBJ2-7 provide the parts outside the CDR3, is KAGVTQTPRYLIKTRGQQVTLSCSPISGHRSVSWYQQTPGQGLQFLFEYFSETQRNKGNFPGRFSGRQFSNSRSEMNVSTLELGDSALYLCASSLQAGAAYEQYFGPGTRLTVT.